Shown below are 32 T cell receptor beta chains from a single sample sequenced in a study of blood T cell repertoires in COVID-19 (dated by TCRdb to 2020 to 2021). Library prep was done by the immunoSEQ multiplex PCR assay. The clones in this table, taken by TCRdb from immuneACCESS, are in-frame only. Not every clone is retained; where verified, under half of the shortfall comes from an unresolved V gene, and the cause of the rest is unknown. For this sample there are around 300,000 clones; around 90% appear just once. More than 6% of the sample is in the top ten clones. Sequencing was done on a sample of peripheral blood. Every receptor here comes from a woman in her twenties or thirties with COVID-19, enrolled during active disease.

This chain links TRBV19 with TRBJ1-4; possible D gene TRBD1, 5 bases. This CDR3 comprises 14 residues. Germline lookup yields CDR1 LNHDA and CDR2 SQIVND (reference sequence). V was cut by 5 bases and J by 8 bases, with 15 bases left in between. This chain's CDR3 is CASSPGGGREKLFF. In DNA form, the CDR3 reads TGTGCCAGTAGTCCCGGCGGGGGACGGGAAAAACTGTTTTTT.

This chain links TRBV28 with TRBJ1-5, with 7 bases that match TRBD1. The CDR3 runs to 15 residues. V was pared by 11 bases and J by 1 base, with 11 bases of the junction left unmatched. Germline CDR1 reads MDHEN; CDR2 reads SYDVKM. The CDR3 loop is CALGDSRLSNQPQHF. DNA for the CDR3: TGTGCCTTAGGGGACAGTAGATTGAGCAATCAGCCCCAGCATTTT.

The chain couples TRBV3-1 (or the pseudogene TRBV3-2) to TRBJ2-1, with TRBD1 matching 8 bases. CDR3 length: 13 amino acids. V shed 2 bases, J shed 14 bases, and the junction held 8 bases outside the gene matches. Germline V gene lookup returns CDR1 LGHDT and CDR2 YNNKEL (reference sequence). The CDR3 protein is CASSQNTGGSKFF. The DNA for the CDR3 is TGTGCCAGCAGCCAAAATACAGGGGGGAGTAAGTTCTTC.

The chain combines TRBV24-1 with TRBJ2-3, with 10 bases aligning to TRBD2. The germline CDR1 and CDR2 sequences are KGHDR and SFDVKD. Trimming removed 4 bases from V and 2 bases from J; junction bases left unmatched: 5. This CDR3 has 16 amino acids. CDR3 loop: CATSELLAGNTDTQYF. The DNA for the CDR3 is TGTGCCACCAGTGAGTTACTAGCGGGAAACACAGATACGCAGTATTTT.

This clone was seen a single time. The genes are TRBV4-3 and TRBJ1-5; D possibly corresponds to TRBD1 (5 bases). Per the germline V gene, CDR1 is LGHNA and CDR2 is YSLEER. The CDR3 spans 16 residues. The germline V and J ends were trimmed by 1 base and 7 bases, with 17 bases remaining between them. CDR3 in amino acids: CASSQGSNRREQPQHF. In DNA, the CDR3 is TGCGCCAGCAGCCAAGGGTCTAACAGGAGGGAGCAGCCCCAGCATTTT.

For this clone: This sequence may be a read error, since a much larger clone differs from it by one base. The chain recombines TRBV2 with TRBJ2-2; the D gene is possibly TRBD1 (5 bases). Germline CDR1 and CDR2: SNHLY and FYNNEI. This CDR3 is 13 amino acids long. Trimming stripped 6 bases from V and 1 base from J, with 6 bases between. CDR3 in amino acids: CASSRENTGELFF. The CDR3 DNA follows: TGTGCCAGCAGCAGGGAGAACACCGGGGAGCTGTTTTTT.

With respect to this clone: One end of the junction does not line up with germline, which may come from a read error. This chain uses TRBV6-1 with TRBJ2-1; 7 nucleotides align to TRBD1. Germline CDR1 and CDR2: MNHNS and SASEGT. This CDR3 is built from 16 residues. The CDR3 DNA reads as TGTGCCAGCAATGAACCCCGACAGGGCCCCTACAATGAGCAGTTCTTC. This gives the protein CASNEPRQGPYNEQFF.

The chain joins TRBV27 to TRBJ2-1; 11 nucleotides match TRBD2. Germline loops: CDR1 MNHEY, CDR2 SMNVEV (reference sequence). The CDR3 is made up of 16 amino acids. J lost 2 bases, V lost 4 bases, and 4 bases had no gene match. Here the CDR3 reads CASSSTSGSAYNEQFF. The CDR3 DNA sequence: TGTGCCAGCAGTTCCACTAGCGGGAGCGCCTACAATGAGCAGTTCTTC.

CDR3 nucleotide sequence: TGTGCCAGCAGCTCTCCGGGACAGGGGTTTTCACCCCTCCACTTT. It specifies CASSSPGQGFSPLHF. The gene calls are TRBV7-2 and TRBJ1-6; 10 nucleotides match TRBD1. CDR3 length equals 15 residues. V dropped 4 bases and J dropped 9; count of bases not matched to a gene: 6. Germline V CDR1 and CDR2: SGHTA, FQGNSA.

This chain links TRBV30 with TRBJ1-6; D is uncertain. Per germline, CDR1 GTSNPN and CDR2 SVGIG (reference sequence). The CDR3 length is 15 residues. Trimming cost V 4 bases and J 1 base, with 11 bases left between them. DNA of the CDR3: TGTGCCTGGAATAGAGTGGTTTCCTATAATTCACCCCTCCACTTT. This gives the protein CAWNRVVSYNSPLHF.

V is TRBV2 and J is TRBJ2-1; 10 bases are shared with TRBD2. Germline lookup yields CDR1 SNHLY and CDR2 FYNNEI. This CDR3 comprises 14 residues. V lost 8 bases and J lost 10; bases outside the gene matches: 11. The CDR3 sequence is CASLQREGLREQFF. DNA of the CDR3: TGTGCCAGCCTCCAGCGGGAGGGCCTTCGGGAGCAGTTCTTC. The full variable domain, completed using reference TRBV2 and TRBJ2-1, is EPEVTQTPSHQVTQMGQEVILRCVPISNHLYFYWYRQILGQKVEFLVSFYNNEISEKSEIFDDQFSVERPDGSNFTLKIRSTKLEDSAMYFCASLQREGLREQFFGPGTRLTVL.

This chain connects TRBV7-9 to TRBJ2-5; D ambiguous. Germline lookup yields CDR1 SEHNR and CDR2 FQNEAQ (reference sequence). The ends were cut back, 2 bases at V and 3 bases at J, with 10 bases in the middle. This CDR3 spans 14 amino acids. The CDR3 sequence is CASSLNRPEETQYF. The CDR3 region has the DNA TGTGCCAGCAGCTTAAACAGACCCGAAGAGACCCAGTACTTC.

V is TRBV9 and J is TRBJ1-1, with D possibly being TRBD1 (6 bases). The CDR3 runs 15 residues. Trimming took off 4 bases at V and 8 bases at J, with 21 bases between the two ends. Germline V gene data show CDR1 as SGDLS and CDR2 as YYNGEE. Here the CDR3 DNA reads TGTGCCAGCAGCCCTCCGGGACAAGTTTTGGCCGAAGCTTTCTTT. Amino acid sequence: CASSPPGQVLAEAFF.

The DNA of the CDR3 is TGTGCCAGCAGCCCCTCGGACAGGGTAATTTTAGGAGCTTTCTTT. The encoded protein is CASSPSDRVILGAFF. V is TRBV3-1 (or the pseudogene TRBV3-2) and J is TRBJ1-1; TRBD1 aligns across 8 bases. V shed 4 bases, J shed 10 bases, and the junction held 14 bases outside the gene matches. The CDR3 contains 15 residues. CDR1 and CDR2 (germline): LGHDT, YNNKEL (reference sequence).

The chain couples TRBV28 to TRBJ1-1, with D possibly TRBD1 on 5 matching bases. Germline loops: CDR1 MDHEN, CDR2 SYDVKM. V was cut by 5 bases and J by 3 bases, with 10 bases left in between. The CDR3 has 13 amino acids. The CDR3 loop is CASSGGVDTEAFF. CDR3 sequence (DNA): TGTGCCAGCAGTGGAGGGGTGGACACTGAAGCTTTCTTT.

This chain connects TRBV6-2 or TRBV6-3 to TRBJ2-7, with D tentatively TRBD1 (6 bases). Per the germline V gene, CDR1 is MNHEY and CDR2 is SVGEGT. The CDR3 consists of 15 residues. V was trimmed by 5 bases and J by 2 bases, leaving 16 bases between them. The chain's CDR3 is CASSTGNTPPYEQYF. The CDR3 coding sequence is TGTGCCAGCAGTACAGGGAATACTCCTCCCTACGAGCAGTACTTC.

This sequence joins TRBV7-6 and TRBJ2-1, with D tentatively TRBD1 (6 bases). Trimming cost V 0 bases and J 6 bases, with 12 bases left between them. The CDR3 is 15 amino acids. CDR1 is SGHVS and CDR2 is FNYEAQ in the germline V gene. The CDR3 sequence: CASSLAQGLFNEQFF. CDR3 nucleotides: TGTGCCAGCAGCTTAGCACAGGGATTGTTCAATGAGCAGTTCTTC.

This clone showed up just once. The chain carries TRBV29-1 and TRBJ1-2; D is ambiguous. The V gene's germline CDR1 is SQVTM and CDR2 ANQGSEA. V was trimmed by 3 bases and J by 7 bases, leaving 12 bases between them. CDR3 length: 12 amino acids. The CDR3 DNA reads as TGCAGCGTTGATCCGGGTTCCGGTGGCTACACCTTC. Translating gives CSVDPGSGGYTF.

This sequence joins TRBV20-1 and TRBJ1-2; no clear D gene. This CDR3 has 11 amino acids. Germline CDR1 is DFQATT and CDR2 is SNEGSKA (reference sequence). Trimming stripped 4 bases from V and 0 bases from J, with 3 bases between. CDR3 protein: CSATANYGYTF. Written as DNA, the CDR3 is TGCAGTGCTACCGCTAACTATGGCTACACCTTC.

V usage is TRBV2 and J usage is TRBJ2-3; 7 bases agree with TRBD2. The CDR3 extends over 17 amino acids. J was trimmed by 2 bases and V by 4 bases; bases with no gene match: 12. Looked up from germline, CDR1 is SNHLY and CDR2 is FYNNEI. The CDR3 region is CASSVRRASGYTDTQYF. As DNA, the CDR3 is TGTGCCAGCAGTGTAAGGAGAGCTAGCGGATACACAGATACGCAGTATTTT.

The chain couples TRBV10-3 to TRBJ1-1, with a tentative D call TRBD1 (6 bases). V lost 2 bases, J lost 5 bases, and 12 bases lay in between. The CDR3 loop spans 14 amino acids. CDR1 is ENHRY and CDR2 is SYGVKD in the germline V gene. The CDR3 DNA sequence: TGTGCCATCAGTGAGGGAACAGGGTGGACTGAAGCTTTCTTT. Residues: CAISEGTGWTEAFF.

This clone appeared a single time. The chain has TRBV4-2 and TRBJ2-1, with D unclear. The CDR3 covers 16 residues. V was cut by 4 bases and J by 8 bases, with 21 bases left in between. The germline CDR1 and CDR2 sequences are LGHNA and YNFKEQ. CDR3 sequence: CASSPIRSADGDEQFF. CDR3 bases: TGTGCCAGCAGCCCCATAAGGTCGGCGGATGGCGATGAGCAGTTCTTC.

For this clone: The same CDR3 also results from other DNA sequences found in this sample. The chain combines TRBV2 with TRBJ1-2; D is uncertain. The germline V and J ends were trimmed by 1 base and 2 bases, with 5 bases remaining between them. In germline, CDR1 is SNHLY, CDR2 FYNNEI. CDR3 length: 13 amino acids. CDR3 sequence reads: CASSEGRNYGYTF. For the CDR3, the DNA is TGTGCCAGCAGTGAAGGCAGAAACTATGGCTACACCTTC. Full variable domain (missing parts from reference TRBV2 and TRBJ1-2): EPEVTQTPSHQVTQMGQEVILRCVPISNHLYFYWYRQILGQKVEFLVSFYNNEISEKSEIFDDQFSVERPDGSNFTLKIRSTKLEDSAMYFCASSEGRNYGYTFGSGTRLTVV.

This rearrangement joins TRBV6-6 to TRBJ1-2; D unresolved. Trimming removed 4 bases at V and 2 bases at J, with 11 bases between. CDR3 length: 14 amino acids. Germline CDR1 is MNHNY and CDR2 is SVGAGI (reference sequence). CDR3 nucleotide sequence: TGTGCCAGCAGTTCCCCGACATTGAACTATGGCTACACCTTC. Residues: CASSSPTLNYGYTF.

The chain employs TRBV6-5 and TRBJ1-5; 9 nucleotides match TRBD1. Looked up from germline, CDR1 is MNHEY and CDR2 is SVGAGI. V was clipped by 4 bases and J by 7 bases; unmatched bases: 5. This CDR3 contains 14 residues. The CDR3 nucleotides are TGTGCCAGCAGTTGGACAGGGGAGGGCCAGCCCCAGCATTTT. Translation: CASSWTGEGQPQHF.

This clone was seen only once. The V and J genes are TRBV7-3 and TRBJ2-1; a weak D match, TRBD2 (6 bases). Germline lookup yields CDR1 SGHTA and CDR2 FQGTGA. CDR3 length: 13 amino acids. V was shortened by 2 bases and J by 6 bases, with 8 bases between the two germline ends. This chain's CDR3 is CASSLGLTNEQFF. Written as DNA, the CDR3 is TGTGCCAGCAGCTTAGGACTAACCAATGAGCAGTTCTTC. The entire variable domain, with the rest obtained from reference TRBV7-3 and TRBJ2-1, is as follows: GAGVSQTPSNKVTEKGKYVELRCDPISGHTALYWYRQSLGQGPEFLIYFQGTGAADDSGLPNDRFFAVRPEGSVSTLKIQRTERGDSAVYLCASSLGLTNEQFFGPGTRLTVL.

This chain uses TRBV2 with TRBJ2-3; 7 nucleotides line up with TRBD2. Germline lookup yields CDR1 SNHLY and CDR2 FYNNEI. The CDR3 extends over 14 amino acids. J lost 3 bases, V lost 8 bases, and 8 bases had no gene match. CDR3: CASLGLVWTDTQYF. For the CDR3, the DNA is TGTGCCAGCTTAGGACTAGTGTGGACAGATACGCAGTATTTT. Combining the CDR3 with reference TRBV2 and TRBJ2-3 gives the whole variable domain EPEVTQTPSHQVTQMGQEVILRCVPISNHLYFYWYRQILGQKVEFLVSFYNNEISEKSEIFDDQFSVERPDGSNFTLKIRSTKLEDSAMYFCASLGLVWTDTQYFGPGTRLTVL.

The genes are TRBV28 and TRBJ1-2; 7 nucleotides agree with TRBD1. The CDR3 is made up of 13 amino acids. Trimming removed 7 bases from V and 5 bases from J; junction bases left unmatched: 7. Germline V gene sequence: CDR1 MDHEN, CDR2 SYDVKM. CDR3 DNA: TGTGCCAGCAACCGACAGGGACCGTATGGCTACACCTTC. Its translation: CASNRQGPYGYTF.

V and J are TRBV6-5 and TRBJ1-2; 7 positions match TRBD1. Germline CDR1 MNHEY, CDR2 SVGAGI. Trimming removed 5 bases from V and 2 bases from J; junction bases left unmatched: 5. The CDR3 is 14 amino acids. The CDR3 nucleotides read TGTGCCAGCAGTATAATGACAGGGAACTATGGCTACACCTTC. Its translation: CASSIMTGNYGYTF.

V usage is TRBV27 and J usage is TRBJ1-6; D gene unclear. V lost 6 bases to trimming and J lost 4 bases, with 16 bases between them. This CDR3 comprises 16 residues. Germline lookup yields CDR1 MNHEY and CDR2 SMNVEV (reference sequence). The CDR3 DNA is TGTGCCAGCAGCTCAATCCCCAGGCAATATAATTCACCCCTCCACTTT. Residues: CASSSIPRQYNSPLHF.

For this clone: Other DNA sequences of this sample code for an identical CDR3. The chain combines TRBV5-1 with TRBJ1-5; no reliable D call. This CDR3 region has 14 residues. V shed 2 bases and J shed 2 bases, with 8 bases lying between them. The germline V gene has CDR1 SGHRS and CDR2 YFSETQ. Here the CDR3 DNA reads TGCGCCAGCAGCTTAGACGGGGGCAATCAGCCCCAGCATTTT. Protein sequence: CASSLDGGNQPQHF.

The J gene is TRBJ2-5, the V gene TRBV28; 10 bases align to TRBD2. CDR3 size: 16 residues. The trim removed 6 bases at V and 1 base at J, leaving 8 bases unmatched. Germline loops: CDR1 MDHEN, CDR2 SYDVKM. The CDR3 region has the DNA TGTGCCAGCAGCCCTCTAGCGGGAGTACTCCAAGAGACCCAGTACTTC. It is translated as CASSPLAGVLQETQYF.